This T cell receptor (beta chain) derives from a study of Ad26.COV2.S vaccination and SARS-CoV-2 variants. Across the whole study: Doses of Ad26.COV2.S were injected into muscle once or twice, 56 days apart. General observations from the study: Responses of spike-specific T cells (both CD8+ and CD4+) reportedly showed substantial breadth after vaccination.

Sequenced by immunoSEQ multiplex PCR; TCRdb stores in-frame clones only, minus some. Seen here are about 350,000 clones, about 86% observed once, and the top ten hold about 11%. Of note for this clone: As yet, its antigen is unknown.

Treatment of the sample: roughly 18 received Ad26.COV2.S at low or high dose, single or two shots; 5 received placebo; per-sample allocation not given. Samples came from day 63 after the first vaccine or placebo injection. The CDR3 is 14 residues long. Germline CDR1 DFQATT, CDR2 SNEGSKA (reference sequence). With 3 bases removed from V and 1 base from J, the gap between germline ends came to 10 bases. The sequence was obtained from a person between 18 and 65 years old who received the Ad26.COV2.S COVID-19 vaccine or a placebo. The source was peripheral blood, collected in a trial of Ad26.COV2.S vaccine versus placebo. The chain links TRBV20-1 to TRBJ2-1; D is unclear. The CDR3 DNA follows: TGCAGTGCTAGTTCAACCCTGTCCTACAATGAGCAGTTCTTC. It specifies CSASSTLSYNEQFF.